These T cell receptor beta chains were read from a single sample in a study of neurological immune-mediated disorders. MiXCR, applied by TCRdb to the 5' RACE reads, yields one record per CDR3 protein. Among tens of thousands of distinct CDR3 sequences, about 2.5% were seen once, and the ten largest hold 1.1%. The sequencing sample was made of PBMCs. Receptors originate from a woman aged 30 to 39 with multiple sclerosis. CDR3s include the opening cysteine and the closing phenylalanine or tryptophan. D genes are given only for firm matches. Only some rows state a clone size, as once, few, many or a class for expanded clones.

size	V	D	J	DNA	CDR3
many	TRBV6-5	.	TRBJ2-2	TGTGCCAGCAGTTACCAGCTCTCTAACACCGGGGAGCTGTTTTTT	CASSYQLSNTGELFF
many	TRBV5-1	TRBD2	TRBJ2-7	TGCGCCAGCAGCTTGGTACTAGCGGGAGTCGAGCAGTACTTC	CASSLVLAGVEQYF
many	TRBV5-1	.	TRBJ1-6	TGCGCCAGCAGCACGGACAGATATAATTCACCCCTCCACTTT	CASSTDRYNSPLHF
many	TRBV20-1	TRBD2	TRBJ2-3	TGCAGGGGAGGGAATTTGGGCACAGATACGCAGTATTTT	CRGGNLGTDTQYF
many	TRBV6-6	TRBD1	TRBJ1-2	TGTGCCAGCATAGGGACAGTCTATGGCTACACCTTC	CASIGTVYGYTF
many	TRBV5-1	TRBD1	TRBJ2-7	TGCGCCAGCAAGAGGGACCTGACAGGGATCTACGAGCAGTACTTC	CASKRDLTGIYEQYF
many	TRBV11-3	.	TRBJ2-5	TGTGCCAGCAGCTTACAGGGGGGAGAGACCCAGTACTTC	CASSLQGGETQYF
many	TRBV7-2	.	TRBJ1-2	TGTGCCAGCAGCTTCGCTGGACAGAGAACTCACACCTTC	CASSFAGQRTHTF
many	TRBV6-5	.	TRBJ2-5	TGTGCCAGCAGTGAAGATTCGTACCAAGAGACCCAGTACTTC	CASSEDSYQETQYF
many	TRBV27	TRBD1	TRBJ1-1	TGTGCCAGCAGTTCAGGGGGACCAAACACTGAAGCTTTCTTT	CASSSGGPNTEAFF
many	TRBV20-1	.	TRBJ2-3	TGCAGTGCTAGAGATACCCCCCCCTCGGATACGCAGTATTTT	CSARDTPPSDTQYF
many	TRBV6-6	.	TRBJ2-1	TGTGCCAGCAGACGCGGGTCCCCGGGTAATGAGCAGTTCTTC	CASRRGSPGNEQFF
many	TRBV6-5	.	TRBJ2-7	TGTGCCAGCAGTTATGATGGGGGCCCGAGTTCCTACGAGCAGTACTTC	CASSYDGGPSSYEQYF
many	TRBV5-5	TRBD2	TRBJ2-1	TGTGCCAGCAGCTCCCAAGCGGGATCCACCTACAATGAGCAGTTCTTC	CASSSQAGSTYNEQFF
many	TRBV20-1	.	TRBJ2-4	TGCAGTGTCTCACAGCTAGCCAAAAACATTCAGTACTTC	CSVSQLAKNIQYF
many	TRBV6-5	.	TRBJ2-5	TGTGCCAGCAGTTTTGAGGGAGGCCTCCAAGAGACCCAGTACTTC	CASSFEGGLQETQYF
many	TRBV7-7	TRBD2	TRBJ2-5	TGTGCCAGCAGCCCCCGGAGGGGAGGGGTGGAGACCCAGTACTTC	CASSPRRGGVETQYF
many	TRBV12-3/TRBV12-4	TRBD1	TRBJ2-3	TGTGCCAGCACCCTTGGAACAGGGGCAGATACGCAGTATTTT	CASTLGTGADTQYF
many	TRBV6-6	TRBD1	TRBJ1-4	TGTGCCAGCAGTTACTGGACAGGGGAGGTGCTCGATGAAAAACTGTTTTTT	CASSYWTGEVLDEKLFF
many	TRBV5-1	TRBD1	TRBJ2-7	TGCGCCAGCCGGCCAAGGGACAGCTCCTACGAGCAGTACTTC	CASRPRDSSYEQYF
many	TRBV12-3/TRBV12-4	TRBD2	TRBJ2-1	TGTGCCAGCAGTTTTGGGGTAGCGGGAGGGTCCGAGGAGCAGTTCTTC	CASSFGVAGGSEEQFF
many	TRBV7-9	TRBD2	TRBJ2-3	TGTGCCAGCAGCTTAAGCCTTGGGGCTAGCGGGAGAGACACAGATACGCAGTATTTT	CASSLSLGASGRDTDTQYF
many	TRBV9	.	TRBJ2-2	TGTGCCAGCAGCGGATATAGAACCGGGGAGCTGTTTTTT	CASSGYRTGELFF
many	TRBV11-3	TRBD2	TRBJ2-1	TGTGCCAGCCGACGACTAGCGGGAGTCTACAATGAGCAGTTCTTC	CASRRLAGVYNEQFF
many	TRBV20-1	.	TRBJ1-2	TGCAGTGCTAGAGCCAAACAGGGCCATGGCTACACCTTC	CSARAKQGHGYTF
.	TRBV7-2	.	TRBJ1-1	TGTGACAGCAGCTTAGGGGTAGAAGCTTTCTTT	CDSSLGVEAFF
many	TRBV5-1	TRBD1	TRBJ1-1	TGCGCCAGCAGCAGGGACAGGGGAAGGGACACTGAAGCTTTCTTT	CASSRDRGRDTEAFF
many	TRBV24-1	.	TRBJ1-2	TGTGCCACCAGTGGCCCGACTCCGGGGGAGATGAGCTTC	CATSGPTPGEMSF
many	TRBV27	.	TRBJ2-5	TGTGCCAGCAGTTTTACAGGGACCCAAGAGACCCAGTACTTC	CASSFTGTQETQYF
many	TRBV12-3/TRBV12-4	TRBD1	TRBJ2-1	TGTGCAGTTGGCTCCCGAAACAGGGGGCTAATCTACAATGAGCAGTTCTTC	CAVGSRNRGLIYNEQFF
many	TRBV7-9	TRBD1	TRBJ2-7	TGTGCCAGCAGCTTGGACAGGGGCCACGAGCAGTACTTC	CASSLDRGHEQYF
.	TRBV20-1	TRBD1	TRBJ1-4	TGCAGTGCTTCCGGGACAGTAGACTCCGAAAAACTGTTTTTT	CSASGTVDSEKLFF
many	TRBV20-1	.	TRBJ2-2	TGCAGTGCTAGCCGACCCGGGGAGCTGTTTTTT	CSASRPGELFF
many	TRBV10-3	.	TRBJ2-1	TGTGCCATCAGTGATAACCTTTGGGATGAGCAGTTCTTC	CAISDNLWDEQFF
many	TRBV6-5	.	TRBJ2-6	TGTGCCAGCAGTCACAGGTTCTCTGGGGCCAACGTCCTGACTTTC	CASSHRFSGANVLTF
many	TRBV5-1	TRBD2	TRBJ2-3	TGCGCCAGCAGCGTGGGGACTACCGCCACCCAGGCATGTTTT	CASSVGTTATQACF
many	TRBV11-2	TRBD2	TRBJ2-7	TGTGCCAGCAGTCCCCGCACCGGGACTAGCGGCCTAGAACCAAACTTC	CASSPRTGTSGLEPNF
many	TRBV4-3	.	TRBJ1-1	TGCGCCAGCAGCCAGATGGCGTACCCAATGAACACTGAAGCTTTCTTT	CASSQMAYPMNTEAFF
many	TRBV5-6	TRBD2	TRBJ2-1	TGTGCCAGCAGTTCCGGGACTAGCGGACACAATGAGCAGTTCTTC	CASSSGTSGHNEQFF
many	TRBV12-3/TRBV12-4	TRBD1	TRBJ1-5	TGTGCCAGCATGAGGGGACAGGGCAAGACCTATAGCAATCAGCCCCAGCATTTT	CASMRGQGKTYSNQPQHF
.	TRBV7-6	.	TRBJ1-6	TGTGCCAGCAGCTTAGCTGTACCACTAGCTAATTCACCCCTCCACTTT	CASSLAVPLANSPLHF